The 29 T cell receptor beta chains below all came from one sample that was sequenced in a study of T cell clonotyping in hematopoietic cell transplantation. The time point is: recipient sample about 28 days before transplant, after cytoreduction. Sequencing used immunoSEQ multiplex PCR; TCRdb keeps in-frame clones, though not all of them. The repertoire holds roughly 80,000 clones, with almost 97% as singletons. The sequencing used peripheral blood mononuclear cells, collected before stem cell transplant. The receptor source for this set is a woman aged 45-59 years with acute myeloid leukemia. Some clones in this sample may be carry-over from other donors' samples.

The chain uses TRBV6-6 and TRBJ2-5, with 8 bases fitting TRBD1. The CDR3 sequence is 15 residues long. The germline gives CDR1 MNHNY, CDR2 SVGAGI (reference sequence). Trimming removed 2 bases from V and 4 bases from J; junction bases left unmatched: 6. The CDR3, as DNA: TGTGCCAGCAGTTACCGAGGACAGGGAGGAGAGACCCAGTACTTC. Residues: CASSYRGQGGETQYF.

Written as DNA, the CDR3 is TGTGCCAGCAGCCTCGTGACAGAAAATTATGGCTACACCTTC. This gives the protein CASSLVTENYGYTF. The chain combines TRBV16 with TRBJ1-2, with D possibly being TRBD1 (5 bases). CDR1 is KGHSY, CDR2 FQNENV, per germline. The CDR3 spans 14 residues. Trimming stripped 4 bases from V and 5 bases from J, with 14 bases between.

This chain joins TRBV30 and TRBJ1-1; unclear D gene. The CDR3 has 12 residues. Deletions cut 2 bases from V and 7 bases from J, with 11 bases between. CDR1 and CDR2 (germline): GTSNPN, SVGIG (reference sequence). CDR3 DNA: TGTGCCTGGAGTCCACGGAGCGGTGAAGCTTTCTTT. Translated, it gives CAWSPRSGEAFF.

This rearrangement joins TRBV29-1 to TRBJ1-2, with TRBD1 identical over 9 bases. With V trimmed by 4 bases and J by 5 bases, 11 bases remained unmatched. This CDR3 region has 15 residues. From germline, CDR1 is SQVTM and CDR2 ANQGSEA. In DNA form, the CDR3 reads TGCAGCGTTGGCCCCGGACAGGGGCAGGGGTATGGCTACACCTTC. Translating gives CSVGPGQGQGYGYTF.

The CDR3 protein is CASSNRDTDMNTEAFF. The CDR3 nucleotides are TGCGCCAGCAGCAACCGGGACACTGATATGAACACTGAAGCTTTCTTT. The V and J genes are TRBV5-1 and TRBJ1-1; D may be TRBD1 (6 bases). The CDR3 loop spans 16 amino acids. CDR1 SGHRS and CDR2 YFSETQ come from the germline V gene. V was cut by 4 bases and J by 0 bases, with 16 bases left in between.

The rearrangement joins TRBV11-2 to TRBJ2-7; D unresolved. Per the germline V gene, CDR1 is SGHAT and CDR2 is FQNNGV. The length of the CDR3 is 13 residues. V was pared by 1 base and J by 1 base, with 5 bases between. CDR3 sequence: CASSLVGSYEQYF. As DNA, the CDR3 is TGTGCCAGCAGCTTAGTAGGATCCTACGAGCAGTACTTC.

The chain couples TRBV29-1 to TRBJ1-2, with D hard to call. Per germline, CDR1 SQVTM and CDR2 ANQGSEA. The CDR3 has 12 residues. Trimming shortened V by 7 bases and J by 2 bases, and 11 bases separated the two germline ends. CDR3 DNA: TGCAGCGCCGCGTCGGGGAACTATGGCTACACCTTC. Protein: CSAASGNYGYTF.

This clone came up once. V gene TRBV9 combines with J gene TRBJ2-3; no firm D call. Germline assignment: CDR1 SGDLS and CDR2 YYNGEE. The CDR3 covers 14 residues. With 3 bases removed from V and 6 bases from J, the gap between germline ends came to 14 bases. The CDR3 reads CASSASMLADTQYF. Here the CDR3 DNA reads TGTGCCAGCAGCGCCTCAATGCTGGCTGATACGCAGTATTTT.

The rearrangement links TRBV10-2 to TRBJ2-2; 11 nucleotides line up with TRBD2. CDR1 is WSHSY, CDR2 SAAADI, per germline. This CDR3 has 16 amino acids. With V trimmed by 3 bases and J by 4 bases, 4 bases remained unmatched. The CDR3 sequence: CASSDLGTSGTGELFF. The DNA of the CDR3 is TGCGCCAGCAGTGATTTGGGGACTAGCGGCACCGGGGAGCTGTTTTTT.

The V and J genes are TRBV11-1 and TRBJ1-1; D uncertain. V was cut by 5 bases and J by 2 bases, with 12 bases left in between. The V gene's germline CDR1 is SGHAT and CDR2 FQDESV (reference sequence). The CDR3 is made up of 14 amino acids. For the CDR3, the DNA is TGTGCCAGCAGCCCCCATCTGGGTAACACTGAAGCTTTCTTT. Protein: CASSPHLGNTEAFF.

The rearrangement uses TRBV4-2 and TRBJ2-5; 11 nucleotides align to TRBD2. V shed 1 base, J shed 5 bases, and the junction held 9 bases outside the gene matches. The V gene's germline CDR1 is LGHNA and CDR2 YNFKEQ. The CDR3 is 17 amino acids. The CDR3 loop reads CASSQGISGRGWETQYF. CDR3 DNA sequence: TGTGCCAGCAGCCAAGGAATTAGCGGGAGGGGGTGGGAGACCCAGTACTTC.

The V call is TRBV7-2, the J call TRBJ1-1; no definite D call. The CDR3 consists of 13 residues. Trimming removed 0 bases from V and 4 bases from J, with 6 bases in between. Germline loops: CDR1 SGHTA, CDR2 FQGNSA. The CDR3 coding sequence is TGTGCCAGCAGCTTAGCTCGTGGCACTGAAGCTTTCTTT. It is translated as CASSLARGTEAFF.

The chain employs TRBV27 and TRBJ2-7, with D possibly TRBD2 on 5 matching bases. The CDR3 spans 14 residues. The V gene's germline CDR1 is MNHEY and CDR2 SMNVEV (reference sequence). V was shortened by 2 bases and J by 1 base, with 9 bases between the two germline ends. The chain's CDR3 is CASSLEWTSYEQYF. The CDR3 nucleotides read TGTGCCAGCAGTTTAGAATGGACTTCCTACGAGCAGTACTTC.

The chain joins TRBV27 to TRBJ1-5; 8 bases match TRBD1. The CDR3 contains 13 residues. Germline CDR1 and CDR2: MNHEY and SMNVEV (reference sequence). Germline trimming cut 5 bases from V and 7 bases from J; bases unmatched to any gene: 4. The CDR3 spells CASSQGARQPQHF. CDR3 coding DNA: TGTGCCAGCAGTCAGGGGGCACGGCAGCCCCAGCATTTT.

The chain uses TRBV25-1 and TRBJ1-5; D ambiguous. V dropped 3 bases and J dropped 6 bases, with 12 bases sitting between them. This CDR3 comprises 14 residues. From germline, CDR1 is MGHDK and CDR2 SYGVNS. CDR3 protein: CASSEDELGQPQHF. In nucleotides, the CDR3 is TGTGCCAGCAGTGAGGACGAATTGGGTCAGCCCCAGCATTTT. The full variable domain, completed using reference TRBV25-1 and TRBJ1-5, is EADIYQTPRYLVIGTGKKITLECSQTMGHDKMYWYQQDPGMELHLIHYSYGVNSTEKGDLSSESTVSRIRTEHFPLTLESARPSHTSQYLCASSEDELGQPQHFGDGTRLSIL.

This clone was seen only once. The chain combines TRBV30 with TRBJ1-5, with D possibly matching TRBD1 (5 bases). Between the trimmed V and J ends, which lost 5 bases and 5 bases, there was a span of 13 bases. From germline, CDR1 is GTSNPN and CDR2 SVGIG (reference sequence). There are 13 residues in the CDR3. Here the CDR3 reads CAWAGAKYQPQHF. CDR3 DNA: TGTGCCTGGGCCGGGGCCAAGTATCAGCCCCAGCATTTT.

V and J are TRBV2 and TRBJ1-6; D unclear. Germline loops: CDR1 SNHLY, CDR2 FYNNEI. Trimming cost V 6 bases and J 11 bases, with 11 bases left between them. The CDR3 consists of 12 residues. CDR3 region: CASSADLPPLHF. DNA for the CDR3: TGTGCCAGCAGCGCTGATTTGCCACCCCTCCACTTT.

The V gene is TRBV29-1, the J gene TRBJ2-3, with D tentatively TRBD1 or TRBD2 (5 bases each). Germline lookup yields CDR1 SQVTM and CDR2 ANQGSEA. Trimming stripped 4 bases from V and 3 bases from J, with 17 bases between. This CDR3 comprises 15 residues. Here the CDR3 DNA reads TGCAGCGTTGTAGTCAGGGACCTGTTTACAGATACGCAGTATTTT. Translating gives CSVVVRDLFTDTQYF.

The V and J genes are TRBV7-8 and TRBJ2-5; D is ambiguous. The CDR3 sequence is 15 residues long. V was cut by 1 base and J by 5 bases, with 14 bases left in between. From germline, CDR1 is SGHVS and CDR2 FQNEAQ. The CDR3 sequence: CASSLDDPGYETQYF. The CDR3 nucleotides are TGTGCCAGCAGCTTAGATGACCCCGGATACGAGACCCAGTACTTC.

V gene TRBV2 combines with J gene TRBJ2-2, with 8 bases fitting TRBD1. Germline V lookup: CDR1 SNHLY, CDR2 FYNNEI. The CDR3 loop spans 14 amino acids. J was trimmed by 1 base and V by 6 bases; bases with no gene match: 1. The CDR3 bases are TGTGCCAGCAGGACAGGGGTGAACACCGGGGAGCTGTTTTTT. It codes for CASRTGVNTGELFF.

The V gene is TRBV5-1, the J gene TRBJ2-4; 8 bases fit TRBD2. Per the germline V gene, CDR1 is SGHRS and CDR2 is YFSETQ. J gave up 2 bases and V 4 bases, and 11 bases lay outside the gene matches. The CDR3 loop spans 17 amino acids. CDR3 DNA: TGCGCCAGCAGCCCGCTGTCCAGCGGGGGCACCAAAAACATTCAGTACTTC. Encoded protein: CASSPLSSGGTKNIQYF.

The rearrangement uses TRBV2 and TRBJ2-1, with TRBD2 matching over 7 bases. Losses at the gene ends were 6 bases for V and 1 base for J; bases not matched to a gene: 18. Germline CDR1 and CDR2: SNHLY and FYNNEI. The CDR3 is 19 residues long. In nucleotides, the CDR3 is TGTGCCAGCAGGAGGACTAGGATGACCCTCCTGGGGTCCTACAATGAGCAGTTCTTC. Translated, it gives CASRRTRMTLLGSYNEQFF.

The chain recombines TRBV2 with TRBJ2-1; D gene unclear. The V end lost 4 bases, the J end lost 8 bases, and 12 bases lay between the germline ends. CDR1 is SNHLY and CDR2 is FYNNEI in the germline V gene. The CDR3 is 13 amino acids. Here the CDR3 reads CASSGPLWDEQFF. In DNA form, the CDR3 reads TGTGCCAGCAGTGGCCCGCTCTGGGATGAGCAGTTCTTC.

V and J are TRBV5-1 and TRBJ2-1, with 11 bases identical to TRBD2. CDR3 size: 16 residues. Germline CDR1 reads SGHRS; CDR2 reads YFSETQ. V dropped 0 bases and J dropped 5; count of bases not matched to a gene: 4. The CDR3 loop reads CASSLELAGGNNEQFF. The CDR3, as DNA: TGCGCCAGCAGCTTGGAGCTAGCGGGAGGCAACAATGAGCAGTTCTTC.

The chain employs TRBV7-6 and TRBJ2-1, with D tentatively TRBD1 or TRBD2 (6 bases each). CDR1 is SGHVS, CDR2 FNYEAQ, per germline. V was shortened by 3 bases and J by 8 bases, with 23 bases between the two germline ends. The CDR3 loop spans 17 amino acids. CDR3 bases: TGTGCCAGCAGCTTGGTGTGGAGGGGGGATCGTATGGATGAGCAGTTCTTC. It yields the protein CASSLVWRGDRMDEQFF.

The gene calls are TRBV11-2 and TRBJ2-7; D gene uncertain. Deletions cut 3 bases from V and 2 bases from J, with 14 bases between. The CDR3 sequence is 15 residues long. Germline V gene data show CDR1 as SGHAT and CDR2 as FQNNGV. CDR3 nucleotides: TGTGCCAGCAGCTTTCTCCCGGGCTCAACCTACGAGCAGTACTTC. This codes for CASSFLPGSTYEQYF.

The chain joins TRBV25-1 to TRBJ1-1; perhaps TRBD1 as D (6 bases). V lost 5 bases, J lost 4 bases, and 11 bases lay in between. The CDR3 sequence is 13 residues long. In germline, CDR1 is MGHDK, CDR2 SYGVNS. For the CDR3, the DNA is TGTGCCAGCAGTCAACGAGGGGGCACTGAAGCTTTCTTT. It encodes CASSQRGGTEAFF.

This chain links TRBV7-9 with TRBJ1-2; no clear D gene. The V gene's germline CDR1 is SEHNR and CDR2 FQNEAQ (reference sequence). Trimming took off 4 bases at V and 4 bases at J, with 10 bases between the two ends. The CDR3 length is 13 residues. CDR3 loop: CASSWLLGYGYTF. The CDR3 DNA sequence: TGTGCCAGCAGCTGGCTCCTAGGCTATGGCTACACCTTC.

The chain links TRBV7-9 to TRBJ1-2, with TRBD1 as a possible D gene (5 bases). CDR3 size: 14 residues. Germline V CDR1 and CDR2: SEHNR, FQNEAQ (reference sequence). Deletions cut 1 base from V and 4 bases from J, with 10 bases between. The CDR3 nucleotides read TGTGCCAGCAGCTTAGGAGGACAAGCCTATGGCTACACCTTC. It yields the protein CASSLGGQAYGYTF.